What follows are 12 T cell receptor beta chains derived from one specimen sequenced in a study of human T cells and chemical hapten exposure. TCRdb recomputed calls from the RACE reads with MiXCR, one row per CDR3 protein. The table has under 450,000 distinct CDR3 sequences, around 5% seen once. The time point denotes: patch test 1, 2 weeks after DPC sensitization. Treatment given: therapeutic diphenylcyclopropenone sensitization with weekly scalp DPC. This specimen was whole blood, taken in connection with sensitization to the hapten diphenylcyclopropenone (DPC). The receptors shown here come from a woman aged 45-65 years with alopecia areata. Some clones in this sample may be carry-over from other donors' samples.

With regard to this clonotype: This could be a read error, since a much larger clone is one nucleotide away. CDR3 amino acids: CASGYSKSRADTQYF. In DNA, the CDR3 is TGTGCCAGCGGTTACTCGAAGAGTCGGGCAGATACGCAGTATTTT. J is TRBJ2-3 and V is TRBV6-5, with no clear D. The CDR3 consists of 15 residues. Germline assignment: CDR1 MNHEY and CDR2 SVGAGI.

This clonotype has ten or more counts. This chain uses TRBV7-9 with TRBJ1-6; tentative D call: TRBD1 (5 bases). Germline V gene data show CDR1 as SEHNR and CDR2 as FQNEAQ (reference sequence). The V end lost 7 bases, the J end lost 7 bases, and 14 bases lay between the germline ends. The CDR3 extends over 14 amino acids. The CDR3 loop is CASTQWGENSPLHF. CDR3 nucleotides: TGTGCCAGCACCCAGTGGGGGGAGAATTCACCCCTCCACTTT.

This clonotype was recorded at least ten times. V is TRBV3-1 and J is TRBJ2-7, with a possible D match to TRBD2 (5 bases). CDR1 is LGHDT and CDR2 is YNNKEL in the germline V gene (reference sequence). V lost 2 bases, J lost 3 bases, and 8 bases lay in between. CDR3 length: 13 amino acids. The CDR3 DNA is TGTGCCAGCAGCCAATATGGAGGCTACGAGCAGTACTTC. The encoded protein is CASSQYGGYEQYF.

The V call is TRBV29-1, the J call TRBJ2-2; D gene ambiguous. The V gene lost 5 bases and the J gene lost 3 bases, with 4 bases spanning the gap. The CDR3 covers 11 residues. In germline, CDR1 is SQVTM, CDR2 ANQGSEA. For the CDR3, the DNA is TGCAGCGTTCAACACACCGGGGAGCTGTTTTTT. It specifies CSVQHTGELFF.

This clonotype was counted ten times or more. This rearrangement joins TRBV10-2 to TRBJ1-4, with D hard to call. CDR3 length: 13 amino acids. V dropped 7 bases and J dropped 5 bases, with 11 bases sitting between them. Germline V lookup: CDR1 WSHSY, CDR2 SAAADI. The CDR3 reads CASKNSLNEKLFF. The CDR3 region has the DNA TGCGCCAGCAAGAACAGCCTAAATGAAAAACTGTTTTTT.

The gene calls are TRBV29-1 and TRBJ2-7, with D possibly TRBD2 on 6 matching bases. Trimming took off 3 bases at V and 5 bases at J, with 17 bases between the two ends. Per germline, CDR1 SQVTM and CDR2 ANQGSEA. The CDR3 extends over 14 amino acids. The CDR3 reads CSVDGGGARDEQYF. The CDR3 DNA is TGCAGCGTTGACGGAGGCGGGGCTCGCGACGAGCAGTACTTC.

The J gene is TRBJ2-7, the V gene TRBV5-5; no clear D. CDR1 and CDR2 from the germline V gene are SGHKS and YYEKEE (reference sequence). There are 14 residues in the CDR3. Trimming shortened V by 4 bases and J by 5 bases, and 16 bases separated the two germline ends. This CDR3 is CASSAGPRPHEQYF. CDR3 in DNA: TGTGCCAGCAGCGCCGGGCCGAGGCCCCACGAGCAGTACTTC.

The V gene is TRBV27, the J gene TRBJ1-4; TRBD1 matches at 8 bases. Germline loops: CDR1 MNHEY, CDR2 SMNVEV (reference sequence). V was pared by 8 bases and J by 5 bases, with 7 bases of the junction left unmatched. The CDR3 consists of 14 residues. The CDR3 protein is CASGGQGPNEKLFF. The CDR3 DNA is TGTGCCAGCGGTGGACAGGGCCCAAATGAAAAACTGTTTTTT.

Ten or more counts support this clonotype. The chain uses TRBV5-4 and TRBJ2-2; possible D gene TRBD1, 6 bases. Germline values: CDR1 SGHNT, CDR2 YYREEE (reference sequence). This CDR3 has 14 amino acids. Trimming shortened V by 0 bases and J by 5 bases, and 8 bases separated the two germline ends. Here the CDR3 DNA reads TGTGCCAGCAGCTTGGCTCAGGGGACCGGGGAGCTGTTTTTT. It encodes CASSLAQGTGELFF.

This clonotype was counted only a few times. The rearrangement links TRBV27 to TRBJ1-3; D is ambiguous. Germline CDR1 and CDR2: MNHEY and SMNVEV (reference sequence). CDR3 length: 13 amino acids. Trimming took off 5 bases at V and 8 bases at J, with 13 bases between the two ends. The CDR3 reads CASSPGPGDTIYF. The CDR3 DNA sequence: TGTGCCAGCAGTCCCGGGCCCGGAGACACCATATATTTT.

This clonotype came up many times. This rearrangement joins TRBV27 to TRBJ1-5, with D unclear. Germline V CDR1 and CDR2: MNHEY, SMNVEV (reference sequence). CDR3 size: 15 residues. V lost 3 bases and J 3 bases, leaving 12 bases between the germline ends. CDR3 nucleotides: TGTGCCAGCAGTTTGTCTATACACGCCAATCAGCCCCAGCATTTT. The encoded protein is CASSLSIHANQPQHF.

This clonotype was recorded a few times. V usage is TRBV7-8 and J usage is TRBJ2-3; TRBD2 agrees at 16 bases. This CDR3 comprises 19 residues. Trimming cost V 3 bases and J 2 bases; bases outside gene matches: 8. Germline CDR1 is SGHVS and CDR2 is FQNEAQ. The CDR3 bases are TGTGCCAGCAGCTTGGCCGGGACTAGCGGGAGGGCGAACACAGATACGCAGTATTTT. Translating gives CASSLAGTSGRANTDTQYF.